This T cell receptor (beta chain) was found in a study of preoperative IRX-2 immunotherapy in early breast cancer. Treatment described: preoperative locoregional IRX-2 cytokine immunotherapy. Preoperative locoregional IRX-2 cytokine immunotherapy was tested in the phase Ib source study. Germline V gene data show CDR1 as MDHEN and CDR2 as SYDVKM. The V segment lost 10 bases and the J segment 4 bases; nucleotides outside the gene matches: 9. There are 13 residues in the CDR3. Generated by immunoSEQ multiplex PCR, the TCRdb table keeps only in-frame clones and is missing some. The top ten clones hold under 4% of a sample with 25,000 to 30,000 clones, about 79% of them seen once.

The TCR originated in a human donor with breast cancer. This material was obtained from a patient treated with IRX-2 immunotherapy. The J gene is TRBJ1-2, the V gene TRBV28; 7 nucleotides align to TRBD1. The CDR3 bases are TGTGCCATTCGGGGGGGACAGTTCTATGGCTACACCTTC. Encoded protein: CAIRGGQFYGYTF.